The 8 T cell receptor beta chains in this list originate from one sample, sequenced in a study of blood T cell repertoires in COVID-19. Method: immunoSEQ multiplex PCR; TCRdb's copy keeps in-frame clones and lacks some. The repertoire has around 57,000 clones, 82% of them found once; the top ten carry around 21%. Sequencing used peripheral blood. The receptors here all came from a woman aged 55 to 70 with acute or convalescent COVID-19.

The CDR3 spells CAKTRGDRIFEQYF. DNA of the CDR3: TGTGCCAAGACCAGAGGGGACAGAATTTTCGAGCAGTACTTC. The V and J genes are TRBV6-6 and TRBJ2-7; 7 bases fit TRBD1. The V gene's germline CDR1 is MNHNY and CDR2 SVGAGI (reference sequence). The CDR3 spans 14 residues. Trimming at V came to 10 bases and at J to 6 bases, leaving 15 bases not matched to a gene.

This rearrangement joins TRBV7-8 to TRBJ2-1, with TRBD2 as a possible D gene (6 bases). The germline V gene has CDR1 SGHVS and CDR2 FQNEAQ. CDR3 length: 15 residues. The CDR3 DNA reads TGTGCATGTTTTCGCGGAGCGGGTGGCTACAATGAGCAGTTCTTC. Amino acids: CACFRGAGGYNEQFF.

The chain recombines TRBV6-5 with TRBJ1-2, with 10 bases lining up with TRBD1. The CDR3 is 15 amino acids. Germline CDR1 is MNHEY and CDR2 is SVGAGI. V dropped 6 bases and J dropped 4; count of bases not matched to a gene: 8. CDR3 DNA sequence: TGTGCCAGCAGGAAGACAGGGGGCGAAGGCTATGGCTACACCTTC. Protein product: CASRKTGGEGYGYTF.

V gene TRBV30 combines with J gene TRBJ2-3; 9 bases are shared with TRBD2. The germline gives CDR1 GTSNPN, CDR2 SVGIG (reference sequence). J lost 5 bases, V lost 5 bases, and 14 bases had no gene match. The length of the CDR3 is 16 residues. CDR3 bases: TGTGCCTGGTCCCACCAAGCGGGGGGCCGAGGAGATACGCAGTATTTT. It codes for CAWSHQAGGRGDTQYF.

This clone came up a few times. V and J are TRBV6-5 and TRBJ1-2, with 7 bases identical to TRBD1. The germline V gene has CDR1 MNHEY and CDR2 SVGAGI. V lost 6 bases, J lost 7 bases, and 5 bases stayed unmatched. The CDR3 length is 12 residues. The CDR3 DNA follows: TGTGCCAGCAGACCGGACAGGTTTGGCTACACCTTC. Its translation: CASRPDRFGYTF.

The J gene is TRBJ1-2, the V gene TRBV25-1, with D unresolved. The CDR3 has 12 residues. Trimming cost V 7 bases and J 5 bases, with 11 bases left between them. Germline V gives CDR1 MGHDK, CDR2 SYGVNS. CDR3 bases: TGTGCCAGCAAGTACGATGAGTATGGCTACACCTTC. It yields the protein CASKYDEYGYTF.

V is TRBV6-5 and J is TRBJ1-2, with TRBD1 matching 12 bases. Germline V gene sequence: CDR1 MNHEY, CDR2 SVGAGI. The CDR3 length is 13 residues. V shed 6 bases, J shed 11 bases, and the junction held 7 bases outside the gene matches. This chain's CDR3 is CASSGPGQGAYTF. CDR3 DNA sequence: TGTGCCAGCAGCGGACCGGGACAGGGGGCTTACACCTTC.

The chain is built from TRBV7-2 and TRBJ1-2, with TRBD1 identical over 7 bases. Germline V CDR1 and CDR2: SGHTA, FQGNSA. The V gene end was trimmed by 6 bases and the J gene end by 4 bases; junction bases not matched to a gene: 8. This CDR3 is built from 14 residues. This chain's CDR3 is CASRDLGGVYGYTF. CDR3 nucleotide sequence: TGTGCCAGCAGAGACCTAGGGGGCGTCTATGGCTACACCTTC.